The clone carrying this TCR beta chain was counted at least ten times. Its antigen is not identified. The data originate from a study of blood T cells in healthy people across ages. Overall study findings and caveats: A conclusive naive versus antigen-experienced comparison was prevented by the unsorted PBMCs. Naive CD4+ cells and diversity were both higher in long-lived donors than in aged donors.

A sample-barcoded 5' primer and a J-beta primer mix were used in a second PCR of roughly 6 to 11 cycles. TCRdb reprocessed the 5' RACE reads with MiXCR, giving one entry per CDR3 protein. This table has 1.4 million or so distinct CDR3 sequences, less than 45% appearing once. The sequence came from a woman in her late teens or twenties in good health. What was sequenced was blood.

The CDR3 bases are TGTGCCAGCAGCTTAACTAGCGGAGACTACAATGAGCAGTTCTTC. Translated, it gives CASSLTSGDYNEQFF. The chain joins TRBV7-9 to TRBJ2-1, with TRBD2 matching over 8 bases. Germline V lookup: CDR1 SEHNR, CDR2 FQNEAQ (reference sequence). The junction had 3 bases not matched to a gene; V was cut back by 2 bases and J by 3 bases. This CDR3 has 15 amino acids.